Described below is a single TCR beta chain sequence and its context. This clonotype was seen a few times. Its recognized antigen is unknown. No much larger clone is present one base from it, and per-base qualities are unavailable. This specimen's treatment or condition label, interpreted: in vitro stimulation with specific CMV peptide epitopes to enrich CMV-specific T cells. The sample is drawn from a study of T cell repertoires in cytomegalovirus infection (dated by TCRdb to about 2019). With respect to the entire study: Peptide stimulations targeted recently identified HLA-C-restricted CMV epitopes, whose presentation resists viral immunomodulation, together with well-studied HLA-B-restricted epitopes. The HLA type of each donor mattered for the analysis, because public TCR beta signatures pointed to carriage of CMV infection along with the matching HLA type. The paper's findings and limits, for the study overall: Carriers of CMV infection plus the relevant HLA type were discriminated by the cumulative frequency of public TCR beta family members in the study cohort and in an independent roughly 340-donor cohort. The ex vivo response was dominated by HLA-C-restricted CMV-specific TCR beta clonotypes, which also provided the single most frequent clonotype in two of eight donors.

The cysteine opens and the phenylalanine closes a CDR3 of 14 amino acids. The only DNA kept is the CDR3, 42 bases in frame from the first base. Clipping removes 3 bases from V and 2 bases from J, with 3 as the unmatched junction base count. For CDR1 and CDR2, the germline V gene lists SGHTA and FQGNSA. The sample was run on an Illumina HiSeq 1500. In-frame beta chains were kept once TCRdb had trimmed the public reads at Q25 with fastp and called clones with MiXCR. CDR3 protein sequences are deduplicated, and each keeps its most common genes and DNA. This sample gives roughly 570,000 distinct CDR3 sequences in total; just under 40% of them show up just once. 48% of the sample is held by the ten biggest clonotypes.

The receptor's source is a human donor in good health (CMV status not recorded). Some clones in this sample may be carry-over from other donors' samples. The V and J genes are TRBV7-2 and TRBJ2-7; 8 nucleotides in the junction match TRBD2. Specimen: cultured PBMCs, collected from culture after CMV antigen stimulation. The CDR3 is CASSFPGGAYEQYF. The DNA sequence reads TGTGCCAGCAGCTTTCCCGGGGGGGCCTACGAGCAGTACTTC.